These T cell receptor beta chains were read from a single sample in a study of T cell changes during pregnancy in multiple sclerosis. The table came from immunoSEQ multiplex PCR; TCRdb's copy has only in-frame clones and leaves some out. The table lists 66,000 or so clones, 91% of them singletons, with under 6% in the top ten. The source material was CD8+ T cells from peripheral blood mononuclear cells, sampled before pregnancy. The receptor set was obtained from a female donor with multiple sclerosis, enrolled in a pregnancy study. Each CDR3 is given with its conserved first and last residue. The D gene is left open where the match is weak. Not all rows give a size; the values are once, few, many and, for expanded clones, a class.

v_gene: TRBV30; d_gene: TRBD1; abundance: .; j_gene: TRBJ1-1; CDR3aa: CAWSEGGGTEAFF; CDR3nt: TGTGCCTGGAGTGAAGGGGGCGGCACTGAAGCTTTCTTT
v_gene: TRBV29-1; d_gene: TRBD1; abundance: .; j_gene: TRBJ1-4; CDR3aa: CSVAGTATTNEKLFF; CDR3nt: TGCAGCGTCGCCGGGACAGCTACAACTAATGAAAAACTGTTTTTT
v_gene: TRBV4-2; d_gene: .; abundance: .; j_gene: TRBJ2-2; CDR3aa: CASSHLTGDTGELFF; CDR3nt: TGTGCCAGCAGCCATCTGACGGGGGACACCGGGGAGCTGTTTTTT
v_gene: TRBV9; d_gene: .; abundance: .; j_gene: TRBJ2-3; CDR3aa: CASSAWDSRTDTQYF; CDR3nt: TGTGCCAGCAGCGCCTGGGACTCCCGCACAGATACGCAGTATTTT
v_gene: TRBV5-6; d_gene: TRBD2; abundance: .; j_gene: TRBJ2-3; CDR3aa: CASSNSRAGSTDTQYF; CDR3nt: TGTGCCAGCAGTAACTCTAGAGCGGGAAGCACAGATACGCAGTATTTT
v_gene: TRBV7-8; d_gene: .; abundance: .; j_gene: TRBJ2-3; CDR3aa: CASSLFVSGDTQYF; CDR3nt: TGTGCCAGCAGCTTATTTGTTAGTGGAGATACGCAGTATTTT
v_gene: TRBV11-2; d_gene: .; abundance: .; j_gene: TRBJ2-1; CDR3aa: CASRSVGAAEQFF; CDR3nt: TGTGCCAGCAGATCAGTAGGGGCGGCTGAGCAGTTCTTC
v_gene: TRBV6-1; d_gene: .; abundance: once; j_gene: TRBJ1-1; CDR3aa: CASSDGLAGNEAFF; CDR3nt: TGTGCCAGCAGTGATGGGCTGGCGGGTAATGAAGCTTTCTTT
v_gene: TRBV30; d_gene: TRBD1; abundance: .; j_gene: TRBJ2-3; CDR3aa: CAWSATGALTDTQYF; CDR3nt: TGTGCCTGGAGTGCTACAGGGGCTCTCACAGATACGCAGTATTTT
v_gene: TRBV6-5; d_gene: .; abundance: .; j_gene: TRBJ2-7; CDR3aa: CASRRSYEQYF; CDR3nt: TGTGCCAGCAGGAGGTCCTACGAGCAGTACTTC